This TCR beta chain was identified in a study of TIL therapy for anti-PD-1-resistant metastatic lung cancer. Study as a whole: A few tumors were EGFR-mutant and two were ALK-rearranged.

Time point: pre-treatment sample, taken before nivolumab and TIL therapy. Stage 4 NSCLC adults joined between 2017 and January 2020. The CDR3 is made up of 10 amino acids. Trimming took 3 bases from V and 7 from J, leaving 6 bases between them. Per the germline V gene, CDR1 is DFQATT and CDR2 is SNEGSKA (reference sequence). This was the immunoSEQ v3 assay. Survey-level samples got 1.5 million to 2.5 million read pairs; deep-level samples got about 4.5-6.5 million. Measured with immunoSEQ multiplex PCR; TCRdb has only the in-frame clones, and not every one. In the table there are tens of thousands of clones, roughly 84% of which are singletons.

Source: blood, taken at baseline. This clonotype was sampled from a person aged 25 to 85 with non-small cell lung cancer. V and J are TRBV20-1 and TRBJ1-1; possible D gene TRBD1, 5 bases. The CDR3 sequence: CSARTVEAFF. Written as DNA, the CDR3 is TGCAGTGCTAGGACAGTTGAAGCTTTCTTT.